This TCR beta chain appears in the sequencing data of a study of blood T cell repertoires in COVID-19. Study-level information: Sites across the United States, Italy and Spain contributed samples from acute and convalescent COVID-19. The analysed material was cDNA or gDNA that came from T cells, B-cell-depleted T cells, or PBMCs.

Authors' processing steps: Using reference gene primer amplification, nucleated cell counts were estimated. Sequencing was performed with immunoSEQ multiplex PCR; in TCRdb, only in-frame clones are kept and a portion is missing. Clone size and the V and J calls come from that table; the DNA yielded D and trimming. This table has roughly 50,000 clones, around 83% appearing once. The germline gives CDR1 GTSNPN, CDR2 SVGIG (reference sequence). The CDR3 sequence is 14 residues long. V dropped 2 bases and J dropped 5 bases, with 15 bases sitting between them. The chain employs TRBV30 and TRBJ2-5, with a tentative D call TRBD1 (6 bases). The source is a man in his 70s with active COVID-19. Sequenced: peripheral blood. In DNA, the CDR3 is TGTGCCTGGAGTAGGGTCCTAAGGGGGGAGACCCAGTACTTC. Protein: CAWSRVLRGETQYF.